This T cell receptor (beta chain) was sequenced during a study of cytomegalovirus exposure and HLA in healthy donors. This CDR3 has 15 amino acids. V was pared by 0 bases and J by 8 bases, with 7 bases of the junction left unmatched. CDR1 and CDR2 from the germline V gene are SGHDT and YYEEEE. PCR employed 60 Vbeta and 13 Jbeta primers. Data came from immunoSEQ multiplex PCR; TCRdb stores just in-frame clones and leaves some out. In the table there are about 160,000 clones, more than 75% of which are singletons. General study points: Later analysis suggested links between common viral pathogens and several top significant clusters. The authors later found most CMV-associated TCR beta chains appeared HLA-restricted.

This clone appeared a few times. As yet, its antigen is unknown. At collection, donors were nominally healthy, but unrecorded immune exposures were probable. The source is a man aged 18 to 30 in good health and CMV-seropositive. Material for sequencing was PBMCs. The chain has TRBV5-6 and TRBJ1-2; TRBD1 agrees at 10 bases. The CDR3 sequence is CASSLGQGARWGYTF. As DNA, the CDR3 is TGTGCCAGCAGCTTGGGACAGGGGGCGCGTTGGGGCTACACCTTC.